This entry lists 13 T cell receptor beta chains sequenced from one sample in a study of identical twins. TCRdb reprocessed the 5' RACE reads via MiXCR and lists one record per CDR3 protein. Of approximately 600,000 distinct CDR3 sequences in the sample, more than 9% were seen once. The data were also submitted as part of a second study, on yellow fever vaccine responses in identical twins.

What was sequenced was PBMCs. The receptors originated from a woman aged 18-29 years in good health.

This clonotype was seen ten or more times. The V and J genes are TRBV5-1 and TRBJ2-7; the D gene is possibly TRBD2 (8 bases). Germline CDR1 is SGHRS and CDR2 is YFSETQ. This CDR3 is built from 17 residues. Trimming left V 4 bases short and J 0 bases short, with 20 bases between. The CDR3 protein is CASSPRGERGFSYEQYF. In DNA form, the CDR3 reads TGCGCCAGCAGCCCCAGGGGGGAGCGGGGGTTCTCCTACGAGCAGTACTTC.

This clonotype was seen more than once but under ten times. V and J are TRBV5-1 and TRBJ2-1, with 12 bases lining up with TRBD2. CDR1 SGHRS and CDR2 YFSETQ come from the germline V gene. The CDR3 totals 16 residues. V lost 5 bases and J lost 4; bases outside the gene matches: 7. The CDR3 DNA is TGCGCCAGCAGGAGTCTAGCGGGAGGGGAGTACAATGAGCAGTTCTTC. Its protein is CASRSLAGGEYNEQFF.

This clonotype has more than one count but fewer than ten. In DNA, the CDR3 is TGTGCCAGCAGCTTATTGACAGGGACTACTATCTCTGGGGCCAACGTCCTGACTTTC. Its translation is CASSLLTGTTISGANVLTF. The chain employs TRBV13 and TRBJ2-6; the D gene could be TRBD1 or TRBD2 (7 bases each). Trimming stripped 2 bases from V and 0 bases from J, with 17 bases between. The length of the CDR3 is 19 residues. Germline V lookup: CDR1 PRHDT, CDR2 FYEKMQ (reference sequence).

Only a few counts were recorded for this clonotype. The V call is TRBV20-1, the J call TRBJ2-1; no clear D. Germline CDR1 is DFQATT and CDR2 is SNEGSKA (reference sequence). V gave up 0 bases and J gave up 8 bases, with 11 bases separating them. There are 13 residues in the CDR3. The CDR3 loop reads CSARDTLRDEQFF. In nucleotides, the CDR3 is TGCAGTGCTAGAGATACACTAAGGGATGAGCAGTTCTTC.

V gene TRBV3-1 combines with J gene TRBJ1-1; D is unresolved. Germline V gives CDR1 LGHDT, CDR2 YNNKEL (reference sequence). The length of the CDR3 is 12 residues. Trimming shortened V by 3 bases and J by 11 bases, and 13 bases separated the two germline ends. Written as DNA, the CDR3 is TGTGCCAGCAGCCAGTCGACATCCCCGGCTTTCTTT. As protein: CASSQSTSPAFF.

The gene calls are TRBV7-2 and TRBJ1-1; D gene ambiguous. Trimming removed 6 bases from V and 1 base from J, with 12 bases in between. The CDR3 loop spans 14 amino acids. Germline V lookup: CDR1 SGHTA, CDR2 FQGNSA. The CDR3 loop is CASSVIRGNTEAFF. CDR3 sequence (DNA): TGTGCCAGCAGTGTTATTCGGGGGAACACTGAAGCTTTCTTT.

The V call is TRBV2, the J call TRBJ1-5; D not certain. Trimming cost V 3 bases and J 0 bases, with 9 bases left between them. The CDR3 has 15 amino acids. The germline V gene has CDR1 SNHLY and CDR2 FYNNEI. The CDR3 loop reads CASSDRAISNQPQHF. The CDR3, as DNA: TGTGCCAGCAGTGATAGGGCCATTAGCAATCAGCCCCAGCATTTT.

The chain has TRBV20-1 and TRBJ2-4, with 7 bases matching TRBD1. Germline V gene lookup returns CDR1 DFQATT and CDR2 SNEGSKA (reference sequence). The V and J ends lost 3 bases and 0 bases, in that order; junction bases with no gene match: 8. This CDR3 has 16 amino acids. CDR3 sequence (DNA): TGCAGTGCTAGTCCCCGGGACAGATTAGCCAAAAACATTCAGTACTTC. Protein: CSASPRDRLAKNIQYF.

This clonotype has at least ten counts. This chain links TRBV5-1 with TRBJ1-1; 7 bases map to TRBD1. With V trimmed by 6 bases and J by 1 base, 6 bases remained unmatched. The CDR3 length is 14 residues. Germline CDR1 SGHRS, CDR2 YFSETQ. CDR3 DNA sequence: TGCGCCAGCACCACAGGGGCTCCGAACACTGAAGCTTTCTTT. It encodes CASTTGAPNTEAFF. Full variable domain (outside the CDR3, taken from reference TRBV5-1 and TRBJ1-1): KAGVTQTPRYLIKTRGQQVTLSCSPISGHRSVSWYQQTPGQGLQFLFEYFSETQRNKGNFPGRFSGRQFSNSRSEMNVSTLELGDSALYLCASTTGAPNTEAFFGQGTRLTVV.

CDR3 loop: CASPCGLAGGTDNEQFF. The DNA of the CDR3 is TGTGCCAGCCCGTGTGGACTAGCGGGGGGGACGGACAATGAGCAGTTCTTC. The chain joins TRBV21-1 to TRBJ2-1; the table's D call, TRBD2, has no DNA check behind it. TRBV21-1 is reported as a pseudogene. The CDR3 is 17 residues long.

The chain couples TRBV12-3 or TRBV12-4 to TRBJ2-2, with 10 bases lining up with TRBD1. This CDR3 spans 16 amino acids. V lost 6 bases to trimming and J lost 7 bases; unmatched junction nucleotides: 11. In DNA, the CDR3 is TGTGCCAGCAGAGCTAAGACAGGGGGCGCGAGCGGGGAGCTGTTTTTT. It is translated as CASRAKTGGASGELFF.

V is TRBV7-2 and J is TRBJ2-7, with 9 bases matching TRBD2. The CDR3 spans 15 residues. J gave up 4 bases and V 1 base, and 5 bases lay outside the gene matches. Germline loops: CDR1 SGHTA, CDR2 FQGNSA. In DNA, the CDR3 is TGTGCCAGCAGCTTAGTTGGCGGGGGGGGGTACGAGCAGTACTTC. This sequence encodes CASSLVGGGGYEQYF.

The genes are TRBV30 and TRBJ1-2, with D possibly TRBD1 on 5 matching bases. Germline assignment: CDR1 GTSNPN and CDR2 SVGIG (reference sequence). The CDR3 runs 14 residues. V lost 3 bases and J 8 bases, leaving 19 bases between the germline ends. The CDR3 nucleotides read TGTGCCTGGAGCCCAACGGGACGAAGCGGGGGCTACACCTTC. This sequence encodes CAWSPTGRSGGYTF.